Below, 2 T cell receptor beta chains from the same sample are listed, as sequenced in a study of shared clonotypes between healthy human individuals. Measured with immunoSEQ multiplex PCR; TCRdb has only the in-frame clones, and not every one. The sample records 470,000 or so clones, 81% being singletons. The sequencing sample was made of PBMCs. These receptors were taken from a woman between 35 and 50 years old in good health. Some clones in this sample may be carry-over from other donors' samples.

In the case of this clone: Since a far larger clone is one base different, this is likely a read error. This chain connects TRBV29-1 to TRBJ1-5; TRBD1 aligns across 7 bases. After removal of 3 bases from V and 9 bases from J, the junction contained 11 bases not matched to a gene. CDR3 length: 14 residues. Looked up from germline, CDR1 is SQVTM and CDR2 is ANQGSEA. The CDR3 DNA reads as TGCAGCGTTGATTGGACAGGTCCCCTGCGGCCCCAGCATTTT. Its protein is CSVDWTGPLRPQHF.

The chain is built from TRBV7-8 and TRBJ2-2, with TRBD1 matching 9 bases. V was pared by 5 bases and J by 6 bases, with 7 bases of the junction left unmatched. The germline V gene encodes CDR1 SGHVS and CDR2 FQNEAQ. The CDR3 sequence is 15 residues long. CDR3 DNA sequence: TGTGCCAGCAGCCCGGGACAGGGAGTTCCCGGGGAGCTGTTTTTT. Translation: CASSPGQGVPGELFF.